The T cell receptor (beta chain) described here comes from a study of technical replicates of blood from several donors. The CDR3 extends over 16 amino acids. From germline, CDR1 is LNHDA and CDR2 SQIVND (reference sequence). V was cut by 5 bases and J by 0 bases, with 13 bases left in between. Sequencing was performed with immunoSEQ multiplex PCR; in TCRdb, only in-frame clones are kept and a portion is missing. The table includes over 60,000 clones, roughly 91% detected once. This sequence joins TRBV19 and TRBJ1-4; D ambiguous. This sequence was found in a human donor in good health. Some clones in this sample may be carry-over from other donors' samples. Sequenced input: PBMCs. Written as DNA, the CDR3 is TGTGCCAGTAGTGGGCAGGCCGCTGCAACTAATGAAAAACTGTTTTTT. It translates to CASSGQAAATNEKLFF.